These 25 T cell receptor beta chains share one sample of origin, sequenced in a study of blood T cells in healthy people across ages. The second PCR ran about 6 to 12 cycles with a sample-barcoded 5' primer and J-beta primers. One entry per CDR3 protein results from TCRdb running MiXCR on the 5' RACE reads. The table shows 800,000 to 950,000 distinct CDR3 sequences, with roughly 28% occurring only once. The same specimen was also included in a second study, on T cells of mothers and their children.

The specimen was blood. These receptors all come from a woman aged 40 to 50 in good health.

This clonotype has only a few counts. Here the CDR3 DNA reads TGTGCCAGCAGCGTAGCCCGGACAGGGGGCACTGAAGCTTTCTTT. It encodes CASSVARTGGTEAFF. This chain links TRBV9 with TRBJ1-1; the match to TRBD1 covers 10 bases. Unmatched junction bases numbered 3, after V lost 0 bases and J lost 4 bases. CDR3 length: 15 residues. CDR1 is SGDLS, CDR2 YYNGEE, per germline.

The chain carries TRBV5-1 and TRBJ2-4; D remains unclear. The CDR3 spans 15 residues. The germline CDR1 and CDR2 sequences are SGHRS and YFSETQ. V gave up 0 bases and J gave up 9 bases, with 16 bases separating them. CDR3 in DNA: TGCGCCAGCAGCTTGGCAGGAGCCGCCGAAGGCATTCAGTACTTC. It specifies CASSLAGAAEGIQYF.

The gene calls are TRBV12-3 or TRBV12-4 and TRBJ2-5; D is ambiguous. CDR3 length: 15 residues. The V end lost 1 base, the J end lost 1 base, and 10 bases lay between the germline ends. CDR3: CASSLEDPSQETQYF. CDR3 sequence (DNA): TGTGCCAGCAGTTTAGAAGACCCCAGCCAAGAGACCCAGTACTTC.

This chain uses TRBV2 with TRBJ1-2; the match to TRBD1 covers 7 bases. Germline values: CDR1 SNHLY, CDR2 FYNNEI. The CDR3 extends over 14 amino acids. With V trimmed by 8 bases and J by 4 bases, 10 bases remained unmatched. CDR3 in amino acids: CASSAGSGGYGYTF. The CDR3 coding sequence is TGTGCCAGCTCCGCGGGGTCAGGGGGCTATGGCTACACCTTC.

Of note for this clonotype: Mismatch with germline at one junction end may stem from a read error. V gene TRBV7-9 combines with J gene TRBJ1-4; D is unresolved. The CDR3 is made up of 12 amino acids. The germline CDR1 and CDR2 sequences are SEHNR and FQNEAQ (reference sequence). CDR3 loop: CATLATNEKRFF. CDR3 bases: TGTGCCACACTTGCAACTAATGAAAAACGGTTTTTT.

The chain couples TRBV7-9 to TRBJ1-2; D unclear. Trimming shortened V by 5 bases and J by 8 bases, and 12 bases separated the two germline ends. The CDR3 length is 12 residues. The germline V gene encodes CDR1 SEHNR and CDR2 FQNEAQ (reference sequence). The CDR3, as DNA: TGTGCCAGCAGCGCGACCCCGGTCGGCTACACCTTC. It yields the protein CASSATPVGYTF.

This clonotype was observed a few times. CDR3 DNA: TGCAGTGCTTGGACAGGGGGCAATTTTGACCTCACAGATACGCAGTATTTT. This gives the protein CSAWTGGNFDLTDTQYF. The rearrangement joins TRBV20-1 to TRBJ2-3; 11 positions match TRBD1. This CDR3 has 17 residues. The germline V gene encodes CDR1 DFQATT and CDR2 SNEGSKA (reference sequence). Trimming removed 5 bases from V and 2 bases from J; junction bases left unmatched: 12.

The table lists this clonotype with many counts. A read error may account for a junction end that differs from germline. V gene TRBV7-2 combines with J gene TRBJ2-1; 8 bases map to TRBD1. CDR1 and CDR2 (germline): SGHTA, FQGNSA. The CDR3 spans 15 residues. The CDR3: CASSLDRGSYNEQFF. The CDR3 coding sequence is TGCGCCAGCAGCCTTGACAGGGGTTCCTACAATGAGCAGTTCTTC.

The J gene is TRBJ2-5, the V gene TRBV7-2; D perhaps matches TRBD2 (6 bases). The J call may be wrong; the DNA end is better matched by TRBJ2-7. The CDR3 has 16 amino acids. Germline lookup yields CDR1 SGHTA and CDR2 FQGNSA. The CDR3 is CASSLGEGGISYEQYF. CDR3 nucleotides: TGTGCCAGCAGCTTAGGAGAGGGCGGGATAAGTTACGAGCAGTACTTC.

This chain uses TRBV6-5 with TRBJ1-1; the match to TRBD1 covers 12 bases. The ends lost 7 bases at V and 1 base at J; junction bases unmatched: 4. The germline V gene encodes CDR1 MNHEY and CDR2 SVGAGI. The CDR3 sequence is 15 residues long. In DNA form, the CDR3 reads TGTGCCAGCAAAAGGGACAGGGGGCAGAACACTGAAGCTTTCTTT. It codes for CASKRDRGQNTEAFF.

This clonotype turned up a few times. The genes are TRBV28 and TRBJ1-1; no clear D gene. Germline values: CDR1 MDHEN, CDR2 SYDVKM. The CDR3 runs to 13 residues. The V gene lost 6 bases and the J gene lost 3 bases, with 11 bases spanning the gap. CDR3 DNA sequence: TGTGCCAGCAGCTACGACAAGGACACTGAAGCTTTCTTT. It encodes CASSYDKDTEAFF.

About this clonotype: One base away lies a much larger clone, so this may be a sequencing read error. The V gene is TRBV20-1, the J gene TRBJ1-2; D is perhaps TRBD1 (6 bases). Germline CDR1 and CDR2: DFQATT and SNEGSKA (reference sequence). V dropped 0 bases and J dropped 12 bases, with 8 bases sitting between them. The CDR3 has 10 amino acids. The CDR3 is CSARDRGHTF. The CDR3 nucleotides read TGCAGTGCTAGAGACAGGGGCCACACCTTC.

The table lists this clonotype with a few counts. This rearrangement joins TRBV7-9 to TRBJ1-6; D is unclear. Germline values: CDR1 SEHNR, CDR2 FQNEAQ (reference sequence). The CDR3 totals 14 residues. The V gene lost 3 bases and the J gene lost 6 bases, with 9 bases spanning the gap. CDR3 DNA: TGTGCCAGCAGCTTGGGCAGGACTAATTCACCCCTCCACTTT. This sequence encodes CASSLGRTNSPLHF.

Details on this clonotype: A much more abundant neighbour one base away suggests this may be a read error. The gene calls are TRBV9 and TRBJ2-5, with a possible D match to TRBD2 (5 bases). Germline V gives CDR1 SGDLS, CDR2 YYNGEE. The CDR3 covers 13 residues. CDR3 loop: CASSVDVGETRYF. The CDR3 nucleotides are TGTGCCAGCAGCGTAGATGTTGGGGAGACCCGGTACTTC.

The V call is TRBV12-3 or TRBV12-4, the J call TRBJ1-1; 9 nucleotides match TRBD1. V was pared by 3 bases and J by 3 bases, with 2 bases of the junction left unmatched. The CDR3 is 14 amino acids. Written as DNA, the CDR3 is TGTGCCAGCAGTTTGTGGGACAGGGACACTGAAGCTTTCTTT. It translates to CASSLWDRDTEAFF.

This clonotype came up a few times. V gene TRBV28 combines with J gene TRBJ2-5, with TRBD2 as a possible D gene (5 bases). With the DNA end fitting TRBJ2-7 better, the J assignment may be wrong. The CDR3 is made up of 13 amino acids. CDR1 is MDHEN and CDR2 is SYDVKM in the germline V gene. CDR3 DNA: TGTGCCAGCAATCCCCCCCCGGGGAGCGAGCAGTACTTC. Amino acids: CASNPPPGSEQYF.

This clonotype was observed many times. The rearrangement links TRBV30 to TRBJ2-1; 8 positions agree with TRBD2. Germline-derived CDR1 and CDR2 are GTSNPN and SVGIG (reference sequence). V lost 3 bases to trimming and J lost 7 bases; unmatched junction nucleotides: 14. The CDR3 has 16 residues. CDR3 coding DNA: TGTGCCTGGAGCGGAGGGTTAAGCGGGGGAGAGAATGAGCAGTTCTTC. Amino acid sequence: CAWSGGLSGGENEQFF. Using reference TRBV30 and TRBJ2-1 for the parts outside the CDR3, the full variable domain is SQTIHQWPATLVQPVGSPLSLECTVEGTSNPNLYWYRQAAGRGLQLLFYSVGIGQISSEVPQNLSASRPQDRQFILSSKKLLLSDSGFYLCAWSGGLSGGENEQFFGPGTRLTVL.

This chain uses TRBV7-2 with TRBJ1-2, with 9 bases lining up with TRBD1. This CDR3 has 17 amino acids. Germline CDR1 reads SGHTA; CDR2 reads FQGNSA. After removal of 5 bases from V and 7 bases from J, the junction contained 17 bases not matched to a gene. CDR3 region: CASSPRAPGQGPGGYTF. The CDR3 coding sequence is TGTGCCAGCAGCCCACGTGCTCCGGGACAGGGACCGGGTGGCTACACCTTC.

The J gene is TRBJ1-1, the V gene TRBV10-3; weak D call: TRBD1 (5 bases). Trimming removed 2 bases at V and 3 bases at J, with 7 bases between. The CDR3 runs to 13 residues. CDR1 ENHRY and CDR2 SYGVKD come from the germline V gene. As DNA, the CDR3 is TGTGCCATCAGTGAGGGGGCTGACACTGAAGCTTTCTTT. Protein: CAISEGADTEAFF.

This chain uses TRBV25-1 with TRBJ2-7, with a tentative D call TRBD1 (6 bases). This CDR3 is built from 15 residues. Trimming took 4 bases from V and 1 from J, leaving 14 bases between them. Germline V gene lookup returns CDR1 MGHDK and CDR2 SYGVNS. The CDR3 DNA reads as TGTGCCAGCAGTGCCCCCCACAGGGCGTCCTACGAGCAGTACTTC. This encodes CASSAPHRASYEQYF.

This clonotype was counted at least ten times. In DNA form, the CDR3 reads TGCAGTGCTAGAGATTTGGGGGGTATCACTGAAGCTTTCTTT. Its translation is CSARDLGGITEAFF. This chain connects TRBV20-1 to TRBJ1-1, with a possible D match to TRBD1 (5 bases). The V and J ends lost 0 bases and 4 bases respectively, with 12 bases between them. Germline V gives CDR1 DFQATT, CDR2 SNEGSKA (reference sequence). The CDR3 has 14 residues.

The chain recombines TRBV4-3 with TRBJ1-2; D not resolved. Per the germline V gene, CDR1 is LGHNA and CDR2 is YSLEER. Trimming pared 0 bases from V and 13 bases from J, leaving 18 bases between. There are 14 residues in the CDR3. In DNA form, the CDR3 reads TGCGCCAGCAGCCAAGATCGCCCGGCAGGCTTTAGCACCTTC. Translation gives CASSQDRPAGFSTF.

V and J are TRBV7-9 and TRBJ2-3; D is undetermined. This CDR3 is built from 15 residues. Germline CDR1 and CDR2: SEHNR and FQNEAQ (reference sequence). The germline V and J ends were trimmed by 1 base and 2 bases, with 10 bases remaining between them. The CDR3 reads CASSLVELTTDTQYF. The CDR3 DNA follows: TGTGCCAGCAGCTTAGTGGAGTTAACCACAGATACGCAGTATTTT.

The sample holds a few counts of this clonotype. This chain uses TRBV9 with TRBJ1-2; 7 nucleotides match TRBD1. The germline V gene encodes CDR1 SGDLS and CDR2 YYNGEE. J was trimmed by 4 bases and V by 4 bases; bases with no gene match: 13. This CDR3 is 16 amino acids long. The CDR3 DNA is TGTGCCAGCAGCCCGATGTGGGACAGCCGTCCCTATGGCTACACCTTC. It is translated as CASSPMWDSRPYGYTF.

This chain joins TRBV12-3 or TRBV12-4 and TRBJ2-7, with 11 nucleotides matching TRBD1. The V gene end was trimmed by 3 bases and the J gene end by 1 base; junction bases not matched to a gene: 5. The CDR3 extends over 16 amino acids. CDR3 region: CASSFKDRGLSYEQYF. CDR3 in DNA: TGTGCCAGCAGTTTCAAGGACAGGGGGCTGTCCTACGAGCAGTACTTC.